This T cell receptor beta chain was observed in a study of shared T cell receptors in the human thymus. The germline gives CDR1 LNHDA, CDR2 SQIVND (reference sequence). This CDR3 has 15 amino acids. V was shortened by 3 bases and J by 3 bases, with 12 bases between the two germline ends. Profiled with immunoSEQ multiplex PCR; TCRdb holds only in-frame clones, not every one. The table records some 700,000 clones, around nine tenths of them present only once. The same sample was also used in a study of human thymus T cells.

The chain carries TRBV19 and TRBJ1-5, with a possible D match to TRBD1 (6 bases). This TCR was recovered from a boy in the first two years of life with a congenital heart defect. Sequencing was performed on thymocytes. The CDR3 is CASSISPGVNQPQHF. The CDR3 DNA sequence: TGTGCCAGTAGTATTAGTCCAGGGGTCAATCAGCCCCAGCATTTT.